These 26 T cell receptor beta chains came from one sample sequenced in a study of precursors of human CD4 cytotoxic T cells. One entry per CDR3 protein, called by TCRdb with MiXCR from the reads. The sample has around 810 distinct CDR3 sequences, approximately 20% seen once. Bulk UMI-based sequencing covered sorted CD4+ central memory, effector memory, IL-7R-high and IL-7R-negative TEMRA subsets. Sequencing was done on a sample of memory CD4+ T cells from blood (PBMCs). These receptors were collected from a human donor in good health.

Comments on this clonotype: One end of the junction varies from germline; a read error may be responsible. This chain joins TRBV6-6 and TRBJ1-5; 8 nucleotides line up with TRBD1. The CDR3 has 16 residues. Germline lookup yields CDR1 MNHNY and CDR2 SVGAGI (reference sequence). In DNA form, the CDR3 reads TGTGCCAGCACGGACAGGGCCTCTTATAGCGATCAGCCCCAGCATTTT. Translated: CASTDRASYSDQPQHF.

The rearrangement links TRBV3-1 to TRBJ2-2, with a possible D match to TRBD1 (6 bases). The length of the CDR3 is 13 residues. The germline V gene has CDR1 LGHDT and CDR2 YNNKEL (reference sequence). V was cut by 4 bases and J by 7 bases, with 10 bases left in between. The CDR3, as DNA: TGTGCCAGCAGCCTCGGCAGGGGCGGGGAGCTGTTTTTT. It encodes CASSLGRGGELFF. The full variable domain, its missing parts supplied by reference TRBV3-1 and TRBJ2-2, is DTAVSQTPKYLVTQMGNDKSIKCEQNLGHDTMYWYKQDSKKFLKIMFSYNNKELIINETVPNRFSPKSPDKAHLNLHINSLELGDSAVYFCASSLGRGGELFFGEGSRLTVL.

The V gene is TRBV24-1, the J gene TRBJ2-5, with D maybe TRBD2 (5 bases). V lost 5 bases, J lost 5 bases, and 23 bases lay in between. CDR3 length: 17 amino acids. Germline CDR1 KGHDR, CDR2 SFDVKD. The CDR3 DNA sequence: TGTGCCACCAGTGGGGGTTCAGGAAGGGAGCAGGCGGAGACCCAGTACTTC. Its translation is CATSGGSGREQAETQYF.

This clonotype has more than one count but fewer than ten. The rearrangement uses TRBV29-1 and TRBJ2-1; 9 bases line up with TRBD2. The V and J ends lost 3 bases and 9 bases, in that order; junction bases with no gene match: 6. The CDR3 sequence is 13 residues long. Germline loops: CDR1 SQVTM, CDR2 ANQGSEA. DNA for the CDR3: TGCAGCGTTGAGGGACTAGCAATCGTTGAGCAGTTCTTC. Protein product: CSVEGLAIVEQFF.

This sequence joins TRBV20-1 and TRBJ1-2, with no clear D. Germline CDR1 reads DFQATT; CDR2 reads SNEGSKA (reference sequence). CDR3 length equals 12 residues. Trimming removed 6 bases at V and 8 bases at J, with 16 bases between. This chain's CDR3 is CSAPDKLWGYTF. The CDR3 bases are TGCAGTGCCCCCGACAAGCTCTGGGGCTACACCTTC.

The V and J genes are TRBV30 and TRBJ1-5; D might be TRBD1 (5 bases). This CDR3 is built from 13 residues. Per germline, CDR1 GTSNPN and CDR2 SVGIG (reference sequence). V was cut by 2 bases and J by 1 base, with 6 bases left in between. The CDR3 coding sequence is TGTGCCTGGAGTCGGGGGAGCAATCAGCCCCAGCATTTT. It translates to CAWSRGSNQPQHF.

This clonotype is labeled hyperexpanded. The chain links TRBV12-3 or TRBV12-4 to TRBJ1-4; no clear D gene. This CDR3 comprises 12 residues. Trimming took 4 bases from V and 7 from J, leaving 7 bases between them. This chain's CDR3 is CASSYISEKLFF. CDR3 nucleotide sequence: TGTGCCAGCAGTTACATCAGTGAAAAACTGTTTTTT.

The chain combines TRBV18 with TRBJ2-1; weak D call: TRBD1 (5 bases). V lost 1 base to trimming and J lost 6 bases, with 7 bases between them. Germline CDR1 KGHSH, CDR2 LQKENI. This CDR3 contains 13 residues. CDR3 region: CASSPRTGNEQFF. DNA of the CDR3: TGTGCCAGCTCACCACGAACAGGCAATGAGCAGTTCTTC.

This clonotype counts as large (0.1 to 1%). This chain connects TRBV29-1 to TRBJ2-7, with unresolved D. Between the trimmed V and J ends, which lost 4 bases and 5 bases, there was a span of 9 bases. CDR1 is SQVTM, CDR2 ANQGSEA, per germline. The CDR3 loop spans 11 amino acids. The CDR3 sequence: CSVGARDEQYF. The CDR3 coding sequence is TGCAGCGTTGGGGCCCGGGACGAGCAGTACTTC.

With regard to this clonotype: This may be a read error: a much more frequent sequence differs by one nucleotide. This rearrangement joins TRBV10-3 to TRBJ2-2, with D unresolved. CDR3 length: 16 residues. The germline gives CDR1 ENHRY, CDR2 SYGVKD. Written as DNA, the CDR3 is TGTGCCAGCAGTGAGTCGGTCGTAACGAACACCGGGGAGCTGTTTTTT. It is translated as CASSESVVTNTGELFF.

By frequency in the sample, this clonotype is large (0.1 to 1%). The rearrangement joins TRBV15 to TRBJ2-1; maybe TRBD2 (6 bases). The germline V and J ends were trimmed by 6 bases and 6 bases, with 9 bases remaining between them. Looked up from germline, CDR1 is LNHNV and CDR2 is YYDKDF (reference sequence). The CDR3 contains 12 residues. The chain's CDR3 is CATRNSGNEQFF. In DNA form, the CDR3 reads TGTGCCACCAGAAATAGCGGCAATGAGCAGTTCTTC.

Concerning this clonotype itself: A junction end diverges from the germline sequence, so it may reflect a read error. This rearrangement joins TRBV7-6 to TRBJ1-2, with TRBD1 identical over 10 bases. The CDR3 sequence is 14 residues long. Germline V gene sequence: CDR1 SGHVS, CDR2 FNYEAQ. Here the CDR3 DNA reads TGTGCCAACAGCCCCGGGACAGGGGACTATGGCTACACCTTC. Protein: CANSPGTGDYGYTF.

By sample share, this clonotype is large. V usage is TRBV29-1 and J usage is TRBJ2-3; 7 positions agree with TRBD2. The J segment lost 7 bases and the V segment lost 0 bases, leaving 4 bases of the junction unmatched. CDR1 is SQVTM, CDR2 ANQGSEA, per germline. The CDR3 has 13 amino acids. The CDR3 DNA reads TGCAGCGTTGAAGAGGTAGCGGGCAATACGCAGTATTTT. Protein: CSVEEVAGNTQYF.

This rearrangement joins TRBV29-1 to TRBJ2-2, with TRBD2 identical over 7 bases. V was pared by 4 bases and J by 6 bases, with 8 bases of the junction left unmatched. Germline CDR1 is SQVTM and CDR2 is ANQGSEA. The CDR3 consists of 14 residues. The CDR3 sequence is CSVGTTSSAGELFF. In DNA form, the CDR3 reads TGCAGCGTTGGGACGACTAGCAGTGCCGGGGAGCTGTTTTTT.

The chain uses TRBV27 and TRBJ1-5, with D possibly matching TRBD1 (5 bases). The germline V gene encodes CDR1 MNHEY and CDR2 SMNVEV (reference sequence). The CDR3 spans 15 residues. With 2 bases removed from V and 4 bases from J, the gap between germline ends came to 12 bases. Here the CDR3 DNA reads TGTGCCAGCAGTTTAAGGGACCCCCGGAATCAGCCCCAGCATTTT. This gives the protein CASSLRDPRNQPQHF.

This clonotype is categorized as large. V and J are TRBV5-6 and TRBJ1-6; perhaps TRBD1 as D (5 bases). Trimming took 1 base from V and 13 from J, leaving 9 bases between them. CDR3 length: 12 amino acids. Per the germline V gene, CDR1 is SGHDT and CDR2 is YYEEEE. The CDR3 region is CASSLREGPLHF. The CDR3 DNA is TGTGCCAGCAGCTTGCGAGAGGGGCCCCTCCACTTT.

This clonotype was picked up one time. The DNA of the CDR3 is TGCAGTGCTAGGAAGACTGGTTTATACGAGCAGTACTTC. Protein sequence: CSARKTGLYEQYF. The chain joins TRBV20-1 to TRBJ2-7; D remains unclear. The CDR3 is 13 amino acids. The V gene lost 3 bases and the J gene lost 4 bases, with 13 bases spanning the gap. Germline V gene lookup returns CDR1 DFQATT and CDR2 SNEGSKA (reference sequence).

V usage is TRBV5-1 and J usage is TRBJ1-5; D is perhaps TRBD1 (5 bases). This CDR3 region has 14 residues. Germline V gene data show CDR1 as SGHRS and CDR2 as YFSETQ. Trimming removed 0 bases at V and 3 bases at J, with 7 bases between. The CDR3 here is CASSLAGNNQPQHF. In nucleotides, the CDR3 is TGCGCCAGCAGCTTGGCAGGGAACAATCAGCCCCAGCATTTT.

CDR3 region: CASSQERGQPQHF. As DNA, the CDR3 is TGTGCCAGCAGCCAAGAACGCGGACAGCCCCAGCATTTT. The chain has TRBV3-1 and TRBJ1-5, with unresolved D. The V gene's germline CDR1 is LGHDT and CDR2 YNNKEL (reference sequence). Deletions cut 0 bases from V and 7 bases from J, with 7 bases between. The CDR3 is 13 residues long. Looking up the rest from reference TRBV3-1 and TRBJ1-5 gives the full variable domain: DTAVSQTPKYLVTQMGNDKSIKCEQNLGHDTMYWYKQDSKKFLKIMFSYNNKELIINETVPNRFSPKSPDKAHLNLHINSLELGDSAVYFCASSQERGQPQHFGDGTRLSIL.

There are a few counts of this clonotype. This chain joins TRBV5-1 and TRBJ2-7; D is possibly TRBD1 (6 bases). The germline V gene encodes CDR1 SGHRS and CDR2 YFSETQ. The CDR3 has 12 residues. V gave up 4 bases and J gave up 6 bases, with 11 bases separating them. The CDR3 region is CASSQQGGEQYF. Written as DNA, the CDR3 is TGCGCCAGCAGCCAACAGGGCGGCGAGCAGTACTTC.

This clonotype was recorded a few times. This chain links TRBV7-3 with TRBJ2-5; D unresolved. V gave up 3 bases and J gave up 3 bases, with 8 bases separating them. The CDR3 consists of 13 residues. Looked up from germline, CDR1 is SGHTA and CDR2 is FQGTGA. The CDR3 DNA reads as TGTGCCAGCAGCTTGAGCGATAAAGAGACCCAGTACTTC. This encodes CASSLSDKETQYF.

This clonotype is large by share. This chain connects TRBV12-3 or TRBV12-4 to TRBJ1-4; 10 nucleotides align to TRBD1. This CDR3 has 14 residues. V gave up 6 bases and J gave up 7 bases; unmatched junction bases: 5. CDR3 loop: CASSMGQGLEKLFF. The CDR3, as DNA: TGTGCCAGCAGCATGGGACAGGGGCTTGAAAAACTGTTTTTT.

By sample fraction, this clonotype is large (0.1 to 1%). The J gene is TRBJ1-1, the V gene TRBV28; 9 nucleotides agree with TRBD1. The CDR3 is 13 amino acids. Germline assignment: CDR1 MDHEN and CDR2 SYDVKM. V shed 8 bases, J shed 4 bases, and the junction held 5 bases outside the gene matches. The CDR3 loop is CASWDRVGTEAFF. The CDR3 region has the DNA TGTGCCAGCTGGGACAGGGTGGGCACTGAAGCTTTCTTT.

The V and J genes are TRBV27 and TRBJ2-2; D tentatively fits TRBD1 or TRBD2 (5 bases each). The CDR3 length is 14 residues. Germline V gene lookup returns CDR1 MNHEY and CDR2 SMNVEV (reference sequence). V lost 8 bases, J lost 5 bases, and 15 bases lay in between. The CDR3 spells CASQGRWGTGELFF. CDR3 nucleotide sequence: TGTGCCAGCCAGGGACGGTGGGGTACCGGGGAGCTGTTTTTT.

This clonotype is labeled large. The CDR3 DNA reads TGTGCCAGCAGTCCAGGACAGGCGTACGAGCAGTACTTC. Its protein product is CASSPGQAYEQYF. This rearrangement joins TRBV12-3 or TRBV12-4 to TRBJ2-7; 7 bases match TRBD1. Trimming removed 5 bases from V and 4 bases from J; junction bases left unmatched: 5. There are 13 residues in the CDR3.

The chain uses TRBV12-3 or TRBV12-4 and TRBJ2-1; unclear D gene. This CDR3 has 11 residues. The V and J ends lost 7 bases and 9 bases respectively, with 10 bases between them. The CDR3 DNA reads TGTGCCAGCACCCTAGAAAGTGAGCAGTTCTTC. It translates to CASTLESEQFF.